These T cell receptor beta chains were read from a single sample in a study of T cell responses to AZD1222 COVID-19 vaccine. Sequenced by immunoSEQ multiplex PCR; TCRdb stores in-frame clones only, minus some. Among approximately 80,000 clones listed, 90% were seen once. This specimen consisted of peripheral blood, obtained 28 days after the second AZD1222 dose. Receptors were obtained from an adult who received the AZD1222 COVID-19 vaccine. CDR3s include the opening cysteine and the closing phenylalanine or tryptophan. The listing skips clone size in some rows; elsewhere it reads once, few, many or a size class.

V gene: TRBV2
clone size: .
J gene: TRBJ2-7
CDR3 protein: CASSLSSYEQYF

V gene: TRBV6-6
clone size: .
J gene: TRBJ2-5
CDR3 protein: CASTDQETQYF

V gene: TRBV11-2
clone size: .
J gene: TRBJ2-5
CDR3 protein: CASSSPVPEETQYF

V gene: TRBV12-3/TRBV12-4
clone size: .
J gene: TRBJ1-1
CDR3 protein: CASTRGPGTEAFF

V gene: TRBV10-3
clone size: .
J gene: TRBJ2-5
CDR3 protein: CAISDQGATSETQYF

V gene: TRBV29-1
clone size: .
J gene: TRBJ1-5
CDR3 protein: CSVGGFNQPQHF

V gene: TRBV10-2
clone size: .
J gene: TRBJ1-1
CDR3 protein: CASRMNEDTEAFF

V gene: TRBV7-2
clone size: .
J gene: TRBJ2-7
CDR3 protein: CASSSPRGTSGNVVHEQYF

V gene: TRBV15
clone size: .
J gene: TRBJ2-1
CDR3 protein: CATSRGWDTNEQFF

V gene: TRBV5-1
clone size: .
J gene: TRBJ1-1
CDR3 protein: CASSPDQWYTEAFF

V gene: TRBV6-4
clone size: .
J gene: TRBJ2-5
CDR3 protein: CASSDSPPREAEETQYF

V gene: TRBV29-1
clone size: few
J gene: TRBJ1-2
CDR3 protein: CSVQKRTGRAYGYTF

V gene: TRBV9
clone size: .
J gene: TRBJ2-7
CDR3 protein: CASSVAGGPYEQYF

V gene: TRBV7-2
clone size: .
J gene: TRBJ2-6
CDR3 protein: CASSPRRRVGANVLTF

V gene: TRBV14
clone size: once
J gene: TRBJ2-7
CDR3 protein: CASSQDGGGTYEQYF

V gene: TRBV12-3/TRBV12-4
clone size: once
J gene: TRBJ1-1
CDR3 protein: CASVSRGFTEAFF

V gene: TRBV7-9
clone size: .
J gene: TRBJ1-1
CDR3 protein: CASSLAGGISEAFF

V gene: TRBV2
clone size: .
J gene: TRBJ2-6
CDR3 protein: CASGGGTGANVLTF

V gene: TRBV9
clone size: .
J gene: TRBJ1-2
CDR3 protein: CASSVGPGTGGYTF

V gene: TRBV9
clone size: .
J gene: TRBJ2-7
CDR3 protein: CASSVSGGTHSYEQYF

V gene: TRBV5-1
clone size: .
J gene: TRBJ1-5
CDR3 protein: CASRTGTGPHQPQHF

V gene: TRBV12-3/TRBV12-4
clone size: .
J gene: TRBJ1-2
CDR3 protein: CASSPRGYGYTF

V gene: TRBV19
clone size: once
J gene: TRBJ1-1
CDR3 protein: CASSMGDTEAFF

V gene: TRBV6-1
clone size: .
J gene: TRBJ2-7
CDR3 protein: CASSYTQGREVEYF

V gene: TRBV10-3
clone size: .
J gene: TRBJ2-3
CDR3 protein: CAISDSNPDRAQYF

V gene: TRBV5-4
clone size: .
J gene: TRBJ2-7
CDR3 protein: CASSLALTQTYEQYF

V gene: TRBV7-9
clone size: .
J gene: TRBJ1-1
CDR3 protein: CASSHGGLSLNTEAFF